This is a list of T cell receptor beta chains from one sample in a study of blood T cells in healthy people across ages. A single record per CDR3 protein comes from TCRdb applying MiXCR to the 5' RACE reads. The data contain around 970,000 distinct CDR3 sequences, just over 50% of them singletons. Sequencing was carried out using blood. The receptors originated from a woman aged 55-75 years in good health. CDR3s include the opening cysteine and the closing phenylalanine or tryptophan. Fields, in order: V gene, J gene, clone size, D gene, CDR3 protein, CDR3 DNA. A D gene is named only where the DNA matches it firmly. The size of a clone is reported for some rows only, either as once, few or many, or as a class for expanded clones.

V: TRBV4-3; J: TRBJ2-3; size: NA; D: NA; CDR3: CASSQQDSNTDTQYF; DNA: TGCGCCAGCAGCCAACAGGACAGCAACACAGATACGCAGTATTTT
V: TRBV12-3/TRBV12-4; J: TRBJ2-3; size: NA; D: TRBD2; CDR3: CASSSRAGVDTQYF; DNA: TGTGCCAGCAGTTCCCGAGCGGGAGTAGATACGCAGTATTTT
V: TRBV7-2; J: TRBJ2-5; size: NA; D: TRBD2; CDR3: CASSLAWTSGRVGGETQYF; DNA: TGTGCCAGCAGCTTAGCCTGGACTAGCGGGAGGGTCGGGGGAGAGACCCAGTACTTC
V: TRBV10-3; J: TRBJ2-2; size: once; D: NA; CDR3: CAVSEEEASLRNGELFF; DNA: TGTGCCGTCAGTGAGGAGGAGGCTAGCCTTAGAAACGGGGAGCTGTTTTTT
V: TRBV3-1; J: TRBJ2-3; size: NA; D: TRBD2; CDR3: CASSQDSGLAGVADTQYF; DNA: TGTGCCAGCAGCCAAGACTCCGGACTAGCGGGAGTCGCAGATACGCAGTATTTT
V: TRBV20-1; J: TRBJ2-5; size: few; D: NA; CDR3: CSARDSGKKETQYF; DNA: TGCAGTGCTAGAGATTCCGGGAAGAAAGAGACCCAGTACTTC
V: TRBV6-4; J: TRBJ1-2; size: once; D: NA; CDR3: CASTLTPDHYGYTF; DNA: TGTGCCAGCACCCTTACCCCGGATCACTATGGCTACACCTTC
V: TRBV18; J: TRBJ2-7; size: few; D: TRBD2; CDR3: CASSPRTSGYNEQYF; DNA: TGTGCCAGCTCACCAAGGACTAGCGGATACAATGAGCAGTACTTC
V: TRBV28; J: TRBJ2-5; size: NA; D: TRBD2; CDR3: CASTVEASGRAGQETQYF; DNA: TGTGCCAGCACCGTTGAGGCTAGCGGGAGAGCTGGTCAAGAGACCCAGTACTTC
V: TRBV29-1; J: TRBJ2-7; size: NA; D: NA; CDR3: CSVADGIYEQYF; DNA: TGCAGCGTCGCCGACGGAATCTACGAGCAGTACTTC
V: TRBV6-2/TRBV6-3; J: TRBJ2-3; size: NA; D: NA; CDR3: CASNDGTTDTQYF; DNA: TGTGCCAGCAACGACGGGACCACAGATACGCAGTATTTT
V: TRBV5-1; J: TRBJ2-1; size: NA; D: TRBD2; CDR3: CASTPGLASHEQFF; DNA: TGCGCCAGCACCCCGGGACTAGCGTCCCATGAGCAGTTCTTC
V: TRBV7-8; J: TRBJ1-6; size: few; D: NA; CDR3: CASSPVRGNSPLHF; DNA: TGTGCCAGCAGCCCCGTAAGGGGGAATTCACCCCTCCACTTT
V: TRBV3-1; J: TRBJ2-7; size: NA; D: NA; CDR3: CASSLYGTESYEQYF; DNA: TGTGCCAGCAGCCTCTACGGGACGGAGTCCTACGAGCAGTACTTC
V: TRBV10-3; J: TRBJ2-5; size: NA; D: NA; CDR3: CAISDWEEQYF; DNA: TGTGCCATCAGTGACTGGGAGGAGCAGTACTTC
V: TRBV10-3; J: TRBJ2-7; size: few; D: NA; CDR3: CAIRDVSSSYEQYF; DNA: TGTGCCATCAGGGATGTATCTAGCTCCTACGAGCAGTACTTC
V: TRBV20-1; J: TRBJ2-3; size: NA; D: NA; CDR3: CSAPHQARKDTQYF; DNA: TGCAGTGCTCCCCATCAGGCACGTAAAGATACGCAGTATTTT
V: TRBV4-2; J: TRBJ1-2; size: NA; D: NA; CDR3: CASSREQGLRYGYTF; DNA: TGTGCCAGCAGCCGAGAACAGGGTCTTCGCTATGGCTACACCTTC
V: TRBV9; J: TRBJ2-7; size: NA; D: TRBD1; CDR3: CASSVGTGGWYEQYF; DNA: TGTGCCAGCAGCGTTGGAACAGGGGGGTGGTACGAGCAGTACTTC
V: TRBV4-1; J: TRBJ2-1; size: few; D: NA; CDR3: CASSQVMYPYNEQFF; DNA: TGCGCCAGCAGCCAAGTAATGTACCCCTACAATGAGCAGTTCTTC
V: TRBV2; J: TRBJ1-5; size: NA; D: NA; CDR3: CASSSPSAGDNQPQHF; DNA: TGTGCCAGCAGTTCGCCCTCGGCAGGAGACAATCAGCCCCAGCATTTT
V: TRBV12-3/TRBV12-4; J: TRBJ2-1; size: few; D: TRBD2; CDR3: CASRLTSGGYNEQFF; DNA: TGTGCCAGCAGACTCACTAGCGGGGGCTACAATGAGCAGTTCTTC
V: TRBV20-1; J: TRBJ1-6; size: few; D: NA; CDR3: CSALGRGSSPLHF; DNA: TGCAGTGCCCTAGGAAGGGGAAGTTCACCCCTCCACTTT
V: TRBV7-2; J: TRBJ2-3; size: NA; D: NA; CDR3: CASSPRTITDTQYF; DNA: TGTGCCAGCAGCCCTCGGACTATCACAGATACGCAGTATTTT
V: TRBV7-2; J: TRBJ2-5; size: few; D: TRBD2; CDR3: CASSLPGLPQETQYF; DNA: TGTGCCAGCAGCTTACCGGGACTACCGCAAGAGACCCAGTACTTC